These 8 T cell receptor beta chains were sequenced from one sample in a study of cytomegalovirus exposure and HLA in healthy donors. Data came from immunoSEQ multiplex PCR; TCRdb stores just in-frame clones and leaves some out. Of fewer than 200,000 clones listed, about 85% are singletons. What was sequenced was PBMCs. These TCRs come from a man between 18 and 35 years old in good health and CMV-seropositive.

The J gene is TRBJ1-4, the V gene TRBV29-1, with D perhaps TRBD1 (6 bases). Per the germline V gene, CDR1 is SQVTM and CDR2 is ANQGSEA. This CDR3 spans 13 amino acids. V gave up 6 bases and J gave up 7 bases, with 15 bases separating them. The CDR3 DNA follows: TGCAGCGTCCAGGACAGTCGGTCTGAAAAACTGTTTTTT. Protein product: CSVQDSRSEKLFF.

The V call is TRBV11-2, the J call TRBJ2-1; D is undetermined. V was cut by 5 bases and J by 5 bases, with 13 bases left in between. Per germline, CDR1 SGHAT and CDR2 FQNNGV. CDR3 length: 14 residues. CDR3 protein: CASSPRDADNEQFF. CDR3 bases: TGTGCCAGCAGCCCCCGCGATGCGGACAATGAGCAGTTCTTC.

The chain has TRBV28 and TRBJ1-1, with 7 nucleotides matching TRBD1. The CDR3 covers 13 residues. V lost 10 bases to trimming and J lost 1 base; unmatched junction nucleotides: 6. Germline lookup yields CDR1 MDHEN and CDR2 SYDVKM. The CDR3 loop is CAIEGQANTEAFF. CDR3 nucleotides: TGTGCCATCGAAGGACAGGCGAACACTGAAGCTTTCTTT.

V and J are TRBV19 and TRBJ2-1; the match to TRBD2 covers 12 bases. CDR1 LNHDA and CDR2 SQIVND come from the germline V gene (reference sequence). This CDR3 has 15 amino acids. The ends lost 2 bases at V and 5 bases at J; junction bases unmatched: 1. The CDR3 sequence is CASSILAGGHNEQFF. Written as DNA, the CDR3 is TGTGCCAGTAGTATACTAGCGGGAGGGCACAATGAGCAGTTCTTC.

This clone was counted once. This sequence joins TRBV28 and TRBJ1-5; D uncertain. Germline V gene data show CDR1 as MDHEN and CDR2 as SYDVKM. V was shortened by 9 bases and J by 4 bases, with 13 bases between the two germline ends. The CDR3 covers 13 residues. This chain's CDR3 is CARRTRKNQPQHF. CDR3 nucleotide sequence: TGTGCCAGGCGAACTAGAAAAAATCAGCCCCAGCATTTT. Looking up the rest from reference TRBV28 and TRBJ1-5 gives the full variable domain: DVKVTQSSRYLVKRTGEKVFLECVQDMDHENMFWYRQDPGLGLRLIYFSYDVKMKEKGDIPEGYSVSREKKERFSLILESASTNQTSMYLCARRTRKNQPQHFGDGTRLSIL.

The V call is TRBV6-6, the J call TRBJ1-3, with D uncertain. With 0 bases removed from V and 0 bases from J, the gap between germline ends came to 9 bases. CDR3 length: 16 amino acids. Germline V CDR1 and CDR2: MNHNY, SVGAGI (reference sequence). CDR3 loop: CASSYSTSYSGNTIYF. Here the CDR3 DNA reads TGTGCCAGCAGTTACTCCACGTCCTACTCTGGAAACACCATATATTTT.

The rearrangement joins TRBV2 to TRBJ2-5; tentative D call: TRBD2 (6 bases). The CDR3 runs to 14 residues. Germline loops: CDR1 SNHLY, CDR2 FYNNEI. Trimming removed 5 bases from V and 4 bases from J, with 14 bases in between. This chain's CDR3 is CASSYATSRETQYF. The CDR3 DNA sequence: TGTGCCAGCAGTTACGCTACTAGCAGAGAGACCCAGTACTTC.

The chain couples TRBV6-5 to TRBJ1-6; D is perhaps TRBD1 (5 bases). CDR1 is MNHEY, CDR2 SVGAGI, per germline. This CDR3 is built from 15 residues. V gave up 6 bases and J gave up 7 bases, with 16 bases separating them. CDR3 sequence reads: CASSPRVDPNSPLHF. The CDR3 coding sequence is TGTGCCAGCAGCCCCAGGGTGGACCCCAATTCACCCCTCCACTTT.